This T cell receptor beta chain was recovered during a study of PD-1 blockade in classical Hodgkin lymphoma. Study at large: Nivolumab dosing for patients was 3 mg/kg, administered intravenously every 2 weeks. Study conclusions and caveats: The diversity seen at baseline in complete responders resembled that of newly diagnosed patients.

Indicated time point: cycle 4 day 1 (C4D1), after six to seven weeks of nivolumab. Every patient was affected by relapse after autologous stem cell transplantation, while exposure to brentuximab vedotin was not uniform. CDR1 and CDR2 from the germline V gene are MNHEY and SVGAGI. V was shortened by 2 bases and J by 4 bases, with 15 bases between the two germline ends. The CDR3 contains 16 residues. Concerning this clone itself: Its cognate antigen is unknown.

The data were produced by immunoSEQ multiplex PCR, yet TCRdb's version contains in-frame clones alone and is incomplete. The table has 90,000 to 110,000 clones, roughly nine tenths seen once. Sample: peripheral blood mononuclear cells (PBMCs), taken before the fourth cycle of nivolumab. The receptor's source is a human donor with classical Hodgkin lymphoma. This chain connects TRBV6-5 to TRBJ1-3; weak D call: TRBD1 (6 bases). CDR3 region: CASSYTTGLSGNTIYF. CDR3 coding DNA: TGTGCCAGCAGTTACACGACAGGCCTATCGGGAAACACCATATATTTT.